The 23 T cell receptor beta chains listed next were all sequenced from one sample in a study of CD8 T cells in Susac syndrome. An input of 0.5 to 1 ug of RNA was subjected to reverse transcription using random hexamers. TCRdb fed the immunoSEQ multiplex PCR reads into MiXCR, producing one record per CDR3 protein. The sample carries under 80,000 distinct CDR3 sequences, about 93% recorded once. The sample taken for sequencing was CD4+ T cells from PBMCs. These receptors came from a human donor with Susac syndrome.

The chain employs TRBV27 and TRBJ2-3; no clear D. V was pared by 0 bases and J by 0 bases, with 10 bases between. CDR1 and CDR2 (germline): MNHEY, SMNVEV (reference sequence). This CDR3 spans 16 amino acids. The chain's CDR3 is CASSLSALGSTDTQYF. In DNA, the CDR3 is TGTGCCAGCAGTTTATCAGCACTGGGGAGCACAGATACGCAGTATTTT.

The CDR3, as DNA: TGTGCCAGCAGTTGGTCAGTCAAAGATTACAATGAGCAGTTCTTC. Amino acids: CASSWSVKDYNEQFF. This chain links TRBV6-5 with TRBJ2-1; D is uncertain. The CDR3 covers 15 residues. The germline CDR1 and CDR2 sequences are MNHEY and SVGAGI. V was trimmed by 4 bases and J by 4 bases, leaving 14 bases between them.

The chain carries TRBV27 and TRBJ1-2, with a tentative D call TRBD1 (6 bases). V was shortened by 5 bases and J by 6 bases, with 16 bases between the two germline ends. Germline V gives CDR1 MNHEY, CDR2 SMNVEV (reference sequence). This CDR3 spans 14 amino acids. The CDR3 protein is CASSPRGVWNGYTF. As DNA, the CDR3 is TGTGCCAGCAGTCCCAGGGGTGTATGGAATGGCTACACCTTC.

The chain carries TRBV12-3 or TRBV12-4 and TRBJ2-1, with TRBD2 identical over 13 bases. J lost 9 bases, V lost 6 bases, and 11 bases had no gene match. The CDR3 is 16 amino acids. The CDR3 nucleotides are TGTGCCAGCAGCCGGTTACTAGCGGGGGGGCAGATTGAGCAGTTCTTC. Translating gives CASSRLLAGGQIEQFF.

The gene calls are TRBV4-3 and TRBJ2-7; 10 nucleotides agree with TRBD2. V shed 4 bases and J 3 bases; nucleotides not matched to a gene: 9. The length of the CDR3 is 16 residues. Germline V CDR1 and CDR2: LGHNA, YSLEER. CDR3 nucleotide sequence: TGCGCCAGCAGCCCCACCGCTAGCGGGAGTATCTACGAGCAGTACTTC. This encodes CASSPTASGSIYEQYF.

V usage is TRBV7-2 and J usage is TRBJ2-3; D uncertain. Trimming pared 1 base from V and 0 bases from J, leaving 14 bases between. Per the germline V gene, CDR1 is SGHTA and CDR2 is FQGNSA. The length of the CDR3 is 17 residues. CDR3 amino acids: CASSLGPASASTDTQYF. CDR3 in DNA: TGTGCCAGCAGCTTAGGGCCAGCGAGTGCTAGCACAGATACGCAGTATTTT.

In DNA, the CDR3 is TGCAGTGCTTCTCAAGGACAGGGAGACATTCAGTACTTC. This sequence encodes CSASQGQGDIQYF. This chain connects TRBV20-1 to TRBJ2-4; 8 bases fit TRBD1. This CDR3 comprises 13 residues. The ends lost 5 bases at V and 8 bases at J; junction bases unmatched: 8. Germline CDR1 is DFQATT and CDR2 is SNEGSKA (reference sequence).

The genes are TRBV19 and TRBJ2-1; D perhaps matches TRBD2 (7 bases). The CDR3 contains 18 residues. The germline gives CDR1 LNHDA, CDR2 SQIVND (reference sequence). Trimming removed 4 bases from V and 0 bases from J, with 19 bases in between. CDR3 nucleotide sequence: TGTGCCAGTAGTACAGGTCTCGAAGCGGGACACTCCTACAATGAGCAGTTCTTC. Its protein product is CASSTGLEAGHSYNEQFF.

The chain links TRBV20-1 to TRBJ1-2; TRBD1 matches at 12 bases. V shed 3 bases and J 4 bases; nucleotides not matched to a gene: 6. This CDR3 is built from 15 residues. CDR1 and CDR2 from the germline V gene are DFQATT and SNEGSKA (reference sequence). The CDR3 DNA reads TGCAGTGCTAGTGGGACAGGGGGCAATTTCTATGGCTACACCTTC. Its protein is CSASGTGGNFYGYTF.

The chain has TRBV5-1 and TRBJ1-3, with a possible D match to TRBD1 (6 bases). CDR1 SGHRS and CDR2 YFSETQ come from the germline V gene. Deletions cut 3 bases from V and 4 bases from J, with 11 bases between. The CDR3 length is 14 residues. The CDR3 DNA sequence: TGCGCCAGCAGCTCGGACAGCGGGGGAAACACCATATATTTT. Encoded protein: CASSSDSGGNTIYF.

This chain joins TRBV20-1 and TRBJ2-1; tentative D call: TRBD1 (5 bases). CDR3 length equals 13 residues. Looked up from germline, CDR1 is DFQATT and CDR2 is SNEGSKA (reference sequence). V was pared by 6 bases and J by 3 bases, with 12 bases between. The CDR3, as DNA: TGCAGTGCCGTCAGGGTAAGCTACAATGAGCAGTTCTTC. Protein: CSAVRVSYNEQFF.

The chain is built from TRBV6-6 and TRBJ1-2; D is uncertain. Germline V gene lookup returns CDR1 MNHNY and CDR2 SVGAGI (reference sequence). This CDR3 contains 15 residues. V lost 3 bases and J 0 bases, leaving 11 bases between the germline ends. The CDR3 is CASSYGQATNYGYTF. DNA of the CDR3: TGTGCCAGCAGTTATGGCCAAGCCACTAACTATGGCTACACCTTC.

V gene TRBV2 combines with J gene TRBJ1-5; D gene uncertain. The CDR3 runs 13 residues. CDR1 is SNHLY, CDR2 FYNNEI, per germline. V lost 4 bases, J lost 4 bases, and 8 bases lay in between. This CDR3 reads CASSALENQPQHF. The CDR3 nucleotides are TGTGCCAGCAGTGCTTTGGAGAATCAGCCCCAGCATTTT.

This CDR3 is CASSQGDRTIQYF. In DNA form, the CDR3 reads TGTGCCAGCAGCCAAGGGGACAGAACAATTCAGTACTTC. This chain connects TRBV3-1 to TRBJ2-4; 7 bases agree with TRBD1. This CDR3 region has 13 residues. Germline loops: CDR1 LGHDT, CDR2 YNNKEL (reference sequence). V was pared by 1 base and J by 10 bases, with 4 bases of the junction left unmatched. Together with reference TRBV3-1 and TRBJ2-4, the CDR3 gives the full variable domain: DTAVSQTPKYLVTQMGNDKSIKCEQNLGHDTMYWYKQDSKKFLKIMFSYNNKELIINETVPNRFSPKSPDKAHLNLHINSLELGDSAVYFCASSQGDRTIQYFGAGTRLSVL.

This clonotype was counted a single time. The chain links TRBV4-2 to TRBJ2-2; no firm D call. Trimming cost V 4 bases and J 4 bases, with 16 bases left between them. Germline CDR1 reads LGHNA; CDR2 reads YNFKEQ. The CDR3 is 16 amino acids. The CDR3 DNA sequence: TGTGCCAGCAGCCTTCAGGCTACCCGAGGCACCGGGGAGCTGTTTTTT. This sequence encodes CASSLQATRGTGELFF.

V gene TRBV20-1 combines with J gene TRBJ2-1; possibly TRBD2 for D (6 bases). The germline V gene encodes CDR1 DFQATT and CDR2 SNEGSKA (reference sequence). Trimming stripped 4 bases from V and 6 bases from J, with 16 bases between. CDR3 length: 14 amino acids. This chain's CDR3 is CSATRDFPFNEQFF. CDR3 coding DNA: TGCAGTGCTACCCGGGACTTTCCCTTCAATGAGCAGTTCTTC.

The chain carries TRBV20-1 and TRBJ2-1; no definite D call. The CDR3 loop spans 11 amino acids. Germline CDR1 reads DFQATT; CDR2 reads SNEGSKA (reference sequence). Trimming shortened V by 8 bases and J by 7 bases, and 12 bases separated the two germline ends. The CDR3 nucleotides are TGCAGTTCCCCCCTTGGGAATGAGCAGTTCTTC. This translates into CSSPLGNEQFF.

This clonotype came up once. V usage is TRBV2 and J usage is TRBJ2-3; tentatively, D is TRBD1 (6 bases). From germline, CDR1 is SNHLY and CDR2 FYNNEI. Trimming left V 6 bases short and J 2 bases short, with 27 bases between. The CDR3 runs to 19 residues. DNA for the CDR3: TGTGCCAGCAGCGACGAGGGGGTATTTGCTACAAGCTACACAGATACGCAGTATTTT. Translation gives CASSDEGVFATSYTDTQYF.

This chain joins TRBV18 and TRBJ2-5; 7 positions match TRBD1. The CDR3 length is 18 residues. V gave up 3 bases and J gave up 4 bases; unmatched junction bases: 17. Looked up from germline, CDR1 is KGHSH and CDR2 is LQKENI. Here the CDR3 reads CASSPPGTAPLMRETQYF. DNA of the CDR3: TGTGCCAGCTCACCCCCCGGGACAGCCCCTCTGATGAGAGAGACCCAGTACTTC.

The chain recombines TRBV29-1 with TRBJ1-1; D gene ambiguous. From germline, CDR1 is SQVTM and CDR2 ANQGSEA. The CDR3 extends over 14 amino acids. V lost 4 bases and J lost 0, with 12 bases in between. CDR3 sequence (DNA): TGCAGCGTTGCGTCGAGGGTCATGAACACTGAAGCTTTCTTT. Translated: CSVASRVMNTEAFF.

CDR3 in DNA: TGTGCCACCAGTGTGGCTAGCGTTGACAATGAGCAGTTCTTC. It yields the protein CATSVASVDNEQFF. This sequence joins TRBV24-1 and TRBJ2-1; TRBD2 is a possible D gene (6 bases). The CDR3 length is 14 residues. CDR1 KGHDR and CDR2 SFDVKD come from the germline V gene. Trimming took 5 bases from V and 5 from J, leaving 12 bases between them.

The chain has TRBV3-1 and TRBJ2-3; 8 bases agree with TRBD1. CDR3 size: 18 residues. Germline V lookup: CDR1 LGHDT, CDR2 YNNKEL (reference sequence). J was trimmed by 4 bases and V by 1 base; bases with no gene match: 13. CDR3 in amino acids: CASSQGSFRTGSPDTQYF. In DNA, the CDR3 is TGTGCCAGCAGCCAAGGGAGTTTCAGGACAGGGAGTCCAGATACGCAGTATTTT.

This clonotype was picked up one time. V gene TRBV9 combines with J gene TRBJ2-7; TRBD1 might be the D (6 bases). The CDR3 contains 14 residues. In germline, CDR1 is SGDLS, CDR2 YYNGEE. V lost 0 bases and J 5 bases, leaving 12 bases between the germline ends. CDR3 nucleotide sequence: TGTGCCAGCAGCGTAGTGGACAGTATTAACGAGCAGTACTTC. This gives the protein CASSVVDSINEQYF.